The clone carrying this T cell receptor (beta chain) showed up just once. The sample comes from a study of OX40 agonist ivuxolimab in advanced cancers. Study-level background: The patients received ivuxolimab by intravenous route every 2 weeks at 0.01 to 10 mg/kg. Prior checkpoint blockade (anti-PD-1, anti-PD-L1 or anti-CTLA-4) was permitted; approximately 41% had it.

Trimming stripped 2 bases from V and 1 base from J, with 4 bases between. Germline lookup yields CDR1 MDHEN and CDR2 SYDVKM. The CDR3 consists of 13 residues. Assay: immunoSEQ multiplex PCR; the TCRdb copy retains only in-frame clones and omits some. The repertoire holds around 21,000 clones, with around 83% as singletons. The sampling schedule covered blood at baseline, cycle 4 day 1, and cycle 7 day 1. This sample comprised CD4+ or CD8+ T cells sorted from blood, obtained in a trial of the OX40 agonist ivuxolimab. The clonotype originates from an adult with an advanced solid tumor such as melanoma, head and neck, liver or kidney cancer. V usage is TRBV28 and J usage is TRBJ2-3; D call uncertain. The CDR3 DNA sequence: TGTGCCAGCAGTTTAAGCGGCACAGATACGCAGTATTTT. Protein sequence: CASSLSGTDTQYF.